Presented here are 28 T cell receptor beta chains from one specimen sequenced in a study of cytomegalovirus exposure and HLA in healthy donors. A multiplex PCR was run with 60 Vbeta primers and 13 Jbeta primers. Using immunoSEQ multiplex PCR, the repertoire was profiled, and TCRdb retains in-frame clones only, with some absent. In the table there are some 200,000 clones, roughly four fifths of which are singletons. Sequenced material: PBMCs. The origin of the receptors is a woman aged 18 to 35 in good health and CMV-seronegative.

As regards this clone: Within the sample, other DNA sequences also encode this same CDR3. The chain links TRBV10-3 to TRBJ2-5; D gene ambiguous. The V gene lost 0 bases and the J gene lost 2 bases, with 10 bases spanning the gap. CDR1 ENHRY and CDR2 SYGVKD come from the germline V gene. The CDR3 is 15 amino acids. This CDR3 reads CAISESSLEQETQYF. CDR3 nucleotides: TGTGCCATCAGTGAGTCGAGCCTAGAGCAAGAGACCCAGTACTTC.

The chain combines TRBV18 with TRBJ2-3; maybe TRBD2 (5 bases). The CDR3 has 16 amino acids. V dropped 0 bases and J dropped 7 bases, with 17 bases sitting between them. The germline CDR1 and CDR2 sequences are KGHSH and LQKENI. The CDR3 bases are TGTGCCAGCTCACCACCGGTCAGGATGGAGGATAATACGCAGTATTTT. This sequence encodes CASSPPVRMEDNTQYF.

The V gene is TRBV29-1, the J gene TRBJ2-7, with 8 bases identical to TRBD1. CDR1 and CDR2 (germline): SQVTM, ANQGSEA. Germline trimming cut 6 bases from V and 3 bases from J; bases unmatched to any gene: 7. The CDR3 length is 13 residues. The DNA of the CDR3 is TGCAGCGTAAGGACAGGGACGAACTACGAGCAGTACTTC. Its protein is CSVRTGTNYEQYF.

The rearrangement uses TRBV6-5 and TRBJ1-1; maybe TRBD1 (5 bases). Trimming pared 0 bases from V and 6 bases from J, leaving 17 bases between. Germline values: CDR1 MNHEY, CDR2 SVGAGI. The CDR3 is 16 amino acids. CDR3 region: CASSYSWAGGAAEAFF. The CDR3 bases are TGTGCCAGCAGTTACTCGTGGGCAGGTGGGGCAGCTGAAGCTTTCTTT.

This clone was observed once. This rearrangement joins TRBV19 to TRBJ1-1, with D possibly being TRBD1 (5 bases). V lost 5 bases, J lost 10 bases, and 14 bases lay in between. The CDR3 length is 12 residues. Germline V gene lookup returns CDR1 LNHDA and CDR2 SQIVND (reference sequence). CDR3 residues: CASSLGLLGAFF. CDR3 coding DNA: TGTGCCAGTAGTTTGGGACTTTTGGGAGCTTTCTTT.

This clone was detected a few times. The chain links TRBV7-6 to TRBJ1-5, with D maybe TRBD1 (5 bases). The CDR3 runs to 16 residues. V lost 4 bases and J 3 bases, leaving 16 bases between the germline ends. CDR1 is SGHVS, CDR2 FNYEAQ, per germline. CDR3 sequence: CASSSGTGDFNQPQHF. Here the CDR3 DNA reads TGTGCCAGCAGCTCAGGAACCGGGGACTTCAATCAGCCCCAGCATTTT.

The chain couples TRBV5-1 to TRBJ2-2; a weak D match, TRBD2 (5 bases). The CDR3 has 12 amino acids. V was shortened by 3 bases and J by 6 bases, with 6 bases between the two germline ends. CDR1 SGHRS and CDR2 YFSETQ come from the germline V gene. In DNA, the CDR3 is TGCGCCAGCAGCTCACTAGCCGGGGAGCTGTTTTTT. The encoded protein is CASSSLAGELFF.

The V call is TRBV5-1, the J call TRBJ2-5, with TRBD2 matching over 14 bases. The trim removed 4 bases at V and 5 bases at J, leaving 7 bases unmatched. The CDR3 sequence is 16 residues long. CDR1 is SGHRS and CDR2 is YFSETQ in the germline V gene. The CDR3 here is CASSPGGLAGGETQYF. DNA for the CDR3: TGCGCCAGCAGCCCTGGAGGACTAGCGGGGGGTGAGACCCAGTACTTC.

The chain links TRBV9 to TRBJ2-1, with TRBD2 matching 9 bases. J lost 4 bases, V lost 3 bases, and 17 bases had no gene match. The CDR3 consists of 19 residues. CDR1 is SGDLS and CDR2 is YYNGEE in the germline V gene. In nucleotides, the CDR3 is TGTGCCAGCAGCGCCCGCGACGAGGCGGGGGGGCCGGGTTACAATGAGCAGTTCTTC. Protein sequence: CASSARDEAGGPGYNEQFF.

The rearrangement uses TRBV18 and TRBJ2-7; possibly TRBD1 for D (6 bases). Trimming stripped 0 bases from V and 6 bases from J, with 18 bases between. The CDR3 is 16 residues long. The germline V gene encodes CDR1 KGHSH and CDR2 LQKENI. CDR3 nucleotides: TGTGCCAGCTCACCACCTAGGGGGTCTGAGGTCTCCGAGCAGTACTTC. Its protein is CASSPPRGSEVSEQYF.

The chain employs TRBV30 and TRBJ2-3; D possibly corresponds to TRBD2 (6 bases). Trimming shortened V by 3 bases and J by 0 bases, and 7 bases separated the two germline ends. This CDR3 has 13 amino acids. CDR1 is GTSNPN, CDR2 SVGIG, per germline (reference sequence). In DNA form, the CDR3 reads TGTGCCTGGAGCGCGGGGAGCACAGATACGCAGTATTTT. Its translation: CAWSAGSTDTQYF.

This CDR3 is CASSDFTGAYNEKLFF. The CDR3 region has the DNA TGTGCCAGCAGTGACTTTACAGGGGCCTATAATGAAAAACTGTTTTTT. The genes are TRBV6-4 and TRBJ1-4; 7 bases are a match to TRBD1. Germline CDR1 and CDR2: MRHNA and SNTAGT. Trimming cost V 1 base and J 4 bases; bases outside gene matches: 6. The CDR3 runs to 16 residues.

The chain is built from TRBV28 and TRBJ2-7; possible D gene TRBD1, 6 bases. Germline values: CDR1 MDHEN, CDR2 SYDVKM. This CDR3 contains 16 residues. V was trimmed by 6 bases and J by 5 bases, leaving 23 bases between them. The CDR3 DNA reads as TGTGCCAGCAGATCGCAACAGGGAGCGTTTAGGAACGAGCAGTACTTC. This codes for CASRSQQGAFRNEQYF. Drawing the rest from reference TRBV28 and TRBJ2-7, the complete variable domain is DVKVTQSSRYLVKRTGEKVFLECVQDMDHENMFWYRQDPGLGLRLIYFSYDVKMKEKGDIPEGYSVSREKKERFSLILESASTNQTSMYLCASRSQQGAFRNEQYFGPGTRLTVT.

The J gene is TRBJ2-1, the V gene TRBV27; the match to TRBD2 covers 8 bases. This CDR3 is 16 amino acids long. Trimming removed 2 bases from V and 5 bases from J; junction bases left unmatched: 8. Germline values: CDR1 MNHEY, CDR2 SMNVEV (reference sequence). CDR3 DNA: TGTGCCAGCAGTTTACTGGCGGGGGGCCTAAACAATGAGCAGTTCTTC. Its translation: CASSLLAGGLNNEQFF.

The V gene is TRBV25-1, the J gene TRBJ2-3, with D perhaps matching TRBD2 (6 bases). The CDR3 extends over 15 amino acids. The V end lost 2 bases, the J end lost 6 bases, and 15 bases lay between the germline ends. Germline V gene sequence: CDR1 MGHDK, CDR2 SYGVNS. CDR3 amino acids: CASSEGGLAGDTQYF. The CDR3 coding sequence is TGTGCCAGCAGTGAAGGAGGGTTAGCCGGGGATACGCAGTATTTT. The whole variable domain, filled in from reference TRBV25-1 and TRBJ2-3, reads EADIYQTPRYLVIGTGKKITLECSQTMGHDKMYWYQQDPGMELHLIHYSYGVNSTEKGDLSSESTVSRIRTEHFPLTLESARPSHTSQYLCASSEGGLAGDTQYFGPGTRLTVL.

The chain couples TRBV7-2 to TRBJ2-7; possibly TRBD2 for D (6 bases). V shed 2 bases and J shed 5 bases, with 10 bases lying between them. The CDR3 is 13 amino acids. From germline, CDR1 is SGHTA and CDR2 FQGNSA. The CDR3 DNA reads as TGTGCCAGCAGCTTACTCGGCGGGAACGAGCAGTACTTC. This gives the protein CASSLLGGNEQYF.

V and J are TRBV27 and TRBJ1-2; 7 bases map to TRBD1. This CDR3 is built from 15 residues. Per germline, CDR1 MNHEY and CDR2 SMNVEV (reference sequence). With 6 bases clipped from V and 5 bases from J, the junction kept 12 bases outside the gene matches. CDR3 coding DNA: TGTGCCAGCAGCCCTCACCCGGGACAGCCTTATGGCTACACCTTC. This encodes CASSPHPGQPYGYTF.

As DNA, the CDR3 is TGCGCCAGCAGCTTGGCCCAGCAAGAGACCCAGTACTTC. Translation: CASSLAQQETQYF. The rearrangement links TRBV5-1 to TRBJ2-5; D not certain. V was shortened by 0 bases and J by 2 bases, with 5 bases between the two germline ends. CDR3 length: 13 amino acids. Germline assignment: CDR1 SGHRS and CDR2 YFSETQ. The entire variable domain, with the rest obtained from reference TRBV5-1 and TRBJ2-5, is as follows: KAGVTQTPRYLIKTRGQQVTLSCSPISGHRSVSWYQQTPGQGLQFLFEYFSETQRNKGNFPGRFSGRQFSNSRSEMNVSTLELGDSALYLCASSLAQQETQYFGPGTRLLVL.

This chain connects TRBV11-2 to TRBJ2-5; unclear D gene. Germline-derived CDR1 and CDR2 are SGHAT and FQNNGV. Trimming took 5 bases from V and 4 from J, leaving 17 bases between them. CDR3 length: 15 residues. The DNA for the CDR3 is TGTGCCAGCAGCCCCCCAACTATTACCGGAGAGACCCAGTACTTC. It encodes CASSPPTITGETQYF. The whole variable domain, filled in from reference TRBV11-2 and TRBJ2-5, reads EAGVAQSPRYKIIEKRQSVAFWCNPISGHATLYWYQQILGQGPKLLIQFQNNGVVDDSQLPKDRFSAERLKGVDSTLKIQPAKLEDSAVYLCASSPPTITGETQYFGPGTRLLVL.

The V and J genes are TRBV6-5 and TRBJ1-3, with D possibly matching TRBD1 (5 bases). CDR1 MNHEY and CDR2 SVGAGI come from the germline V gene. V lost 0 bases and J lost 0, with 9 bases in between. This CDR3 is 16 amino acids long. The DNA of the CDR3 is TGTGCCAGCAGTTACTCGCCCAGGGTCTCTGGAAACACCATATATTTT. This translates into CASSYSPRVSGNTIYF.

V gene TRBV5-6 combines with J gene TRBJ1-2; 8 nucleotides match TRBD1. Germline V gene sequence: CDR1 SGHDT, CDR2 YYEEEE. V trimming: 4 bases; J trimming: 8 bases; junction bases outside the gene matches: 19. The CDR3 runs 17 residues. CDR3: CASSPDRGPPTSIGYTF. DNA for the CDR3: TGTGCCAGCAGCCCCGACAGGGGCCCTCCAACCTCTATCGGCTACACCTTC. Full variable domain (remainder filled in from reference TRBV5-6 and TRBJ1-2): DAGVTQSPTHLIKTRGQQVTLRCSPKSGHDTVSWYQQALGQGPQFIFQYYEEEERQRGNFPDRFSGHQFPNYSSELNVNALLLGDSALYLCASSPDRGPPTSIGYTFGSGTRLTVV.

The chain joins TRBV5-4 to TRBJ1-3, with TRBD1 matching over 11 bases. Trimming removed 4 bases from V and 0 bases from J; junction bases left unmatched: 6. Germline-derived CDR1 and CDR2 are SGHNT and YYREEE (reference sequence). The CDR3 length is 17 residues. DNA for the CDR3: TGTGCCAGCAGCGCGGACAGGGGGCCCATCTCTGGAAACACCATATATTTT. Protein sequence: CASSADRGPISGNTIYF.

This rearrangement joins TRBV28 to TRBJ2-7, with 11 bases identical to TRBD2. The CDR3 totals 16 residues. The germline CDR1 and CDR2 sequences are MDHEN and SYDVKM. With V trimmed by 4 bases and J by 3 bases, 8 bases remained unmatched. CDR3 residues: CASSSSGGTSGYEQYF. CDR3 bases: TGTGCCAGCAGTTCGAGCGGTGGGACTAGCGGCTACGAGCAGTACTTC.

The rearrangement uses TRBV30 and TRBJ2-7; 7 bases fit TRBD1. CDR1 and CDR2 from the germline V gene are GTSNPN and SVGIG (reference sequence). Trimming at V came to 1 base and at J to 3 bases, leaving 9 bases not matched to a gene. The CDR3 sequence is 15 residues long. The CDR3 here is CAWSGLRDSFYEQYF. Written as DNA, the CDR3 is TGTGCCTGGAGTGGTCTCCGGGACAGCTTCTACGAGCAGTACTTC.

CDR3 nucleotide sequence: TGCGCCAGCAGCCAAGGGACAGGCTCTCGACGGGGCTACACCTTC. Protein sequence: CASSQGTGSRRGYTF. The chain couples TRBV5-1 to TRBJ1-2; 8 nucleotides align to TRBD1. After removal of 4 bases from V and 8 bases from J, the junction contained 13 bases not matched to a gene. The CDR3 extends over 15 amino acids. The germline gives CDR1 SGHRS, CDR2 YFSETQ.

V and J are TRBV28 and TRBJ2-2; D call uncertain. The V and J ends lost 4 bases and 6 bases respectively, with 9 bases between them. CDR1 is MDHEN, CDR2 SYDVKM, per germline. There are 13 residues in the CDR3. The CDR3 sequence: CASSSHTSGELFF. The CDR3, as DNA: TGTGCCAGCAGTTCCCACACCTCCGGGGAGCTGTTTTTT.

The CDR3 loop reads CAWTAKATTKEKLFF. CDR3 coding DNA: TGTGCCTGGACCGCCAAGGCCACGACAAAAGAAAAACTGTTTTTT. This chain connects TRBV30 to TRBJ1-4, with D unclear. The CDR3 totals 15 residues. The germline gives CDR1 GTSNPN, CDR2 SVGIG (reference sequence). V was clipped by 4 bases and J by 8 bases, with 20 bases between them.

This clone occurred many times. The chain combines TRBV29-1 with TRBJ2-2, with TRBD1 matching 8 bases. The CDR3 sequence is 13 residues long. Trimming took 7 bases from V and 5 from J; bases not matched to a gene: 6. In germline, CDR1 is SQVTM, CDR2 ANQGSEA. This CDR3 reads CSARQGWTGELFF. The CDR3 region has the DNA TGCAGCGCTAGACAGGGGTGGACCGGGGAGCTGTTTTTT.